Listed below are T cell receptor beta chains from one sample, sequenced in a study of CD8 T cells in Susac syndrome. MiXCR, applied by TCRdb to the immunoSEQ multiplex PCR reads, yields one record per CDR3 protein. The repertoire holds 95,000 to 150,000 distinct CDR3 sequences, over 90% seen once, with about 0.3% in the top ten. The sequencing sample was made of CD8+ T cells from PBMCs. These receptors originate from a human donor with Susac syndrome. Both conserved end residues are part of each CDR3. The D gene is left open where the match is weak. Some rows mark clone size as missing; the rest say once, few, many or name a class of expanded clone.

D gene,J gene,V gene,clone size,CDR3 protein,CDR3 DNA
TRBD2,TRBJ2-1,TRBV29-1,.,CSVITSGGYNEQFF,TGCAGCGTGATCACTAGCGGGGGCTACAATGAGCAGTTCTTC
.,TRBJ2-2,TRBV9,.,CASSVRDNGELFF,TGTGCCAGCAGCGTCAGGGATAACGGGGAGCTGTTTTTT
.,TRBJ1-2,TRBV9,.,CASSVATGLYGYTF,TGTGCCAGCAGCGTAGCTACGGGTCTATATGGCTACACCTTC
.,TRBJ1-2,TRBV20-1,.,CSARTTDKGYGYTF,TGCAGTGCTAGAACTACTGATAAGGGCTATGGCTACACCTTC
.,TRBJ2-3,TRBV20-1,.,CSARLGGVTDTQYF,TGCAGTGCTAGATTGGGGGGAGTCACAGATACGCAGTATTTT
.,TRBJ2-7,TRBV29-1,.,CSVEDPGDYEQYF,TGCAGCGTTGAAGATCCGGGGGATTACGAGCAGTACTTC
.,TRBJ2-3,TRBV2,.,CASMSAVTSTDTQYF,TGTGCCAGCATGTCGGCAGTCACTAGCACAGATACGCAGTATTTT
.,TRBJ2-3,TRBV24-1,once,CATSDLSTDTQYF,TGTGCCACCAGTGACCTTAGCACAGATACGCAGTATTTT
.,TRBJ2-3,TRBV6-2/TRBV6-3,.,CASRASSSTDTQYF,TGTGCCAGCAGGGCCAGCTCTAGCACAGATACGCAGTATTTT
.,TRBJ1-6,TRBV7-2,.,CASSLGYNNSPLHF,TGTGCCAGCAGCTTAGGGTACAATAATTCACCCCTCCACTTT
TRBD1,TRBJ2-3,TRBV11-2,.,CASRGGTGAMDTQYF,TGTGCCAGCAGGGGCGGGACAGGGGCAATGGATACGCAGTATTTT
.,TRBJ2-2,TRBV6-5,.,CASSGRVTGELFF,TGTGCCAGCAGTGGACGGGTTACCGGGGAGCTGTTTTTT
.,TRBJ2-2,TRBV29-1,.,CSVEQRRTGELFF,TGCAGCGTTGAGCAACGTCGGACCGGGGAGCTGTTTTTT
TRBD1,TRBJ2-6,TRBV5-1,.,CASSPRDRAGANVLTF,TGCGCCAGCAGCCCCCGGGACAGAGCTGGGGCCAACGTCCTGACTTTC
.,TRBJ1-1,TRBV12-3/TRBV12-4,.,CASSSGATEAFF,TGTGCCAGCAGTTCTGGGGCCACTGAAGCTTTCTTT
.,TRBJ1-1,TRBV7-6,.,CASSLRVGDTEAFF,TGTGCCAGCAGCTTGAGGGTTGGGGACACTGAAGCTTTCTTT
TRBD1,TRBJ2-7,TRBV29-1,.,CSVDVGQGSYEQYF,TGCAGCGTTGACGTTGGACAGGGCTCCTACGAGCAGTACTTC
TRBD1,TRBJ2-7,TRBV29-1,.,CSAKTGWNEQYF,TGCAGCGCAAAGACAGGGTGGAACGAGCAGTACTTC
.,TRBJ1-2,TRBV29-1,.,CSVGDSTYYGYTF,TGCAGCGTTGGTGACTCGACGTACTATGGCTACACCTTC
TRBD2,TRBJ2-1,TRBV5-1,once,CASSTTSGGAREQFF,TGCGCCAGCAGCACTACTAGCGGGGGGGCGCGTGAGCAGTTCTTC
.,TRBJ2-7,TRBV20-1,.,CSATPDSSSYEQYF,TGCAGTGCTACTCCGGACAGTAGCTCCTACGAGCAGTACTTC
.,TRBJ2-1,TRBV4-3,.,CASSERFGRTYGEQFF,TGCGCCAGCAGCGAGAGGTTCGGCAGGACCTACGGTGAGCAGTTCTTC
TRBD2,TRBJ2-5,TRBV12-5,.,CASAAQGGETQYF,TGTGCTAGTGCCGCTCAGGGAGGGGAGACCCAGTACTTC
.,TRBJ2-2,TRBV4-1,once,CASSQRHAVPGELFF,TGCGCCAGCAGCCAACGACACGCCGTACCCGGGGAGCTGTTTTTT
TRBD1,TRBJ2-5,TRBV20-1,.,CSARDPGTGLQETQYF,TGCAGTGCTAGAGACCCCGGGACAGGGCTCCAAGAGACCCAGTACTTC
.,TRBJ2-2,TRBV12-3/TRBV12-4,.,CASSYTWTANTGELFF,TGTGCCAGCAGTTACACTTGGACAGCGAACACCGGGGAGCTGTTTTTT
TRBD1,TRBJ1-2,TRBV29-1,.,CSVDGTGIADYGYTF,TGCAGCGTGGACGGGACAGGGATTGCGGACTATGGCTACACCTTC
.,TRBJ1-2,TRBV4-1,.,CASSQEAGGYTF,TGCGCCAGCAGCCAAGAGGCGGGAGGCTACACCTTC
.,TRBJ2-7,TRBV7-6,.,CASSPPRGINYEQYF,TGTGCCAGCAGCCCTCCCCGGGGTATAAACTACGAGCAGTACTTC
TRBD1,TRBJ1-5,TRBV7-9,.,CASSLTGVPAPAF,TGTGCCAGCAGCTTAACAGGGGTCCCAGCCCCAGCATTT
TRBD1,TRBJ2-1,TRBV29-1,.,CSVEDRASSNEQFF,TGCAGCGTTGAGGACAGGGCATCCAGTAATGAGCAGTTCTTC
.,TRBJ2-1,TRBV14,.,CASSPRQHLSYNEQFF,TGTGCCAGCAGCCCCCGACAGCATCTCTCCTACAATGAGCAGTTCTTC
TRBD2,TRBJ2-3,TRBV2,.,CASSGKAGLSTDTQYF,TGTGCCAGCAGTGGAAAAGCGGGACTCAGCACAGATACGCAGTATTTT
.,TRBJ2-2,TRBV30,.,CASLDTGELFF,TGTGCCTCCCTGGACACCGGGGAGCTGTTTTTT
.,TRBJ2-1,TRBV7-2,.,CASPPLEGGVTLGYNEQFF,TGTGCCAGCCCTCCGTTGGAGGGGGGGGTGACCCTGGGATACAATGAGCAGTTCTTC
.,TRBJ2-7,TRBV3-1,.,CASSQRLGNYEQYF,TGTGCCAGCAGCCAGAGACTAGGGAACTACGAGCAGTACTTC
.,TRBJ2-7,TRBV7-9,few,CASSLAEDYEQYF,TGTGCCAGCAGCTTAGCAGAGGACTACGAGCAGTACTTC
.,TRBJ2-4,TRBV29-1,.,CSVLGGGQRGKNIQYF,TGCAGCGTTCTGGGTGGCGGGCAGAGAGGCAAAAACATTCAGTACTTC
.,TRBJ2-2,TRBV9,.,CASSETVNTGELFF,TGTGCCAGCAGCGAGACAGTTAACACCGGGGAGCTGTTTTTT
.,TRBJ2-1,TRBV6-5,.,CASSVTGSYNEQFF,TGTGCCAGCAGCGTGACAGGCTCCTACAATGAGCAGTTCTTC
.,TRBJ2-7,TRBV14,.,CASSMRAGWNEQYF,TGTGCCAGCAGCATGAGGGCGGGGTGGAACGAGCAGTACTTC
TRBD1,TRBJ1-2,TRBV5-1,.,CASSLTGGRGYTF,TGCGCCAGCAGCTTGACAGGGGGGCGAGGCTACACCTTC
TRBD2,TRBJ2-3,TRBV19,.,CASSPPTSLGTQYF,TGTGCCAGTAGCCCCCCGACTAGCTTGGGTACGCAGTATTTT
.,TRBJ2-1,TRBV30,once,CAWRLDRGTYNEQFF,TGTGCCTGGAGACTCGATCGGGGGACCTACAATGAGCAGTTCTTC
.,TRBJ1-2,TRBV27,.,CASSFRENYGYTF,TGTGCCAGCAGTTTTAGGGAGAACTATGGCTACACCTTC
.,TRBJ2-5,TRBV27,.,CASSLGARGGETQYF,TGTGCCAGCAGTTTAGGGGCACGGGGCGGAGAGACCCAGTACTTC
.,TRBJ2-5,TRBV12-3/TRBV12-4,.,CASSPRVVPQETQYF,TGTGCCAGCAGTCCTCGGGTGGTACCCCAAGAGACCCAGTACTTC
.,TRBJ1-1,TRBV15,.,CATSSIPNTEAFF,TGTGCCACCAGCTCAATACCTAACACTGAAGCTTTCTTT